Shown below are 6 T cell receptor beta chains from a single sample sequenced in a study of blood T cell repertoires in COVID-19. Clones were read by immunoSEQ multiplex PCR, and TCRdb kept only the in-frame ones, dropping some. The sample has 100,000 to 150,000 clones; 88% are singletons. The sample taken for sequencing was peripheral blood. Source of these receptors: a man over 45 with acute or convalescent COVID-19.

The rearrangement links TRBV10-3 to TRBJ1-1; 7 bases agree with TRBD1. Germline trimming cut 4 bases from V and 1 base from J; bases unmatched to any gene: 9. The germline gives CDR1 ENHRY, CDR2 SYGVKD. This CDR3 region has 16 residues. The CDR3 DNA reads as TGTGCCATCAGTGTCCCACGACAGGGTGGGAACACTGAAGCTTTCTTT. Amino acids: CAISVPRQGGNTEAFF.

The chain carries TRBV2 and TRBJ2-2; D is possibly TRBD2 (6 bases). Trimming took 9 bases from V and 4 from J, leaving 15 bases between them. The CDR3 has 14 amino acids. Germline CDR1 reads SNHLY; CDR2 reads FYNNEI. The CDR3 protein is CARGVQGGTGELFF. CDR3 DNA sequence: TGTGCCAGAGGGGTCCAGGGAGGCACCGGGGAGCTGTTTTTT.

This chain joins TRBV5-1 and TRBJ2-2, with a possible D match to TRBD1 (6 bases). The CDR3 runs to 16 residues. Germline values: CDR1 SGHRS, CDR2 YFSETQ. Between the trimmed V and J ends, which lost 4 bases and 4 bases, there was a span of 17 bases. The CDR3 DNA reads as TGCGCCAGCAGCAGTGACAGGAGTTCTGGCACCGGGGAGCTGTTTTTT. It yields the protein CASSSDRSSGTGELFF.

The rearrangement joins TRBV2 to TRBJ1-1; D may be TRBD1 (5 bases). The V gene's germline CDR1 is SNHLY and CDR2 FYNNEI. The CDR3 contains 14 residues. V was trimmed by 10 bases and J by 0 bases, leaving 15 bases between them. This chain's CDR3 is CATKTDSLNTEAFF. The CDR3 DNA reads TGTGCCACCAAGACAGATTCTCTGAACACTGAAGCTTTCTTT.

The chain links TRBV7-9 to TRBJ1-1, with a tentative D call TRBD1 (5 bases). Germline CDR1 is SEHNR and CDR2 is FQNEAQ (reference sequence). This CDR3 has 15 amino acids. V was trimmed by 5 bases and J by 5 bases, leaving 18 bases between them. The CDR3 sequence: CASSGSGRGRTEAFF. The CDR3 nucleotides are TGTGCCAGCAGCGGGTCAGGGCGCGGAAGGACTGAAGCTTTCTTT.

The CDR3 DNA follows: TGTGCCAGCAGCGGGGACAGGACCTACAATGAGCAGTTCTTC. The encoded protein is CASSGDRTYNEQFF. V is TRBV7-9 and J is TRBJ2-1; 8 bases line up with TRBD1. The germline CDR1 and CDR2 sequences are SEHNR and FQNEAQ (reference sequence). V shed 5 bases, J shed 2 bases, and the junction held 2 bases outside the gene matches. CDR3 length: 14 residues.